These 17 T cell receptor beta chains originate from one sample sequenced in a study of blood T cell repertoires in COVID-19. Some clones are missing from TCRdb's copy, which holds only in-frame ones; the method was immunoSEQ multiplex PCR. The table has 490,000 or so clones, 88% seen once. Sequenced input: PBMCs or T cells enriched from blood (not recorded which). Receptor source: a woman aged 40 to 50 who had recovered from COVID-19.

This chain links TRBV5-5 with TRBJ1-2; D unresolved. The CDR3 is 12 residues long. V lost 1 base and J lost 7, with 8 bases in between. From germline, CDR1 is SGHKS and CDR2 YYEKEE (reference sequence). DNA of the CDR3: TGTGCCAGCAGCTTGTACGGCGGTGGCTACACCTTC. It is translated as CASSLYGGGYTF.

The chain recombines TRBV4-3 with TRBJ2-1, with 9 bases that match TRBD2. There are 19 residues in the CDR3. V shed 0 bases, J shed 3 bases, and the junction held 12 bases outside the gene matches. Germline V lookup: CDR1 LGHNA, CDR2 YSLEER. The CDR3 nucleotides read TGCGCCAGCAGCCAAGATTGGGTAGCGGGAGTCTCGAACTACAATGAGCAGTTCTTC. It yields the protein CASSQDWVAGVSNYNEQFF.

This sequence joins TRBV19 and TRBJ1-4; 12 bases map to TRBD1. CDR3 size: 18 residues. V shed 1 base and J 8 bases; nucleotides not matched to a gene: 11. The germline V gene has CDR1 LNHDA and CDR2 SQIVND (reference sequence). The CDR3 coding sequence is TGTGCCAGTAGTATAGGGACCGGGACAGGGGGCTTCCTCGAAAAACTGTTTTTT. Translating it yields CASSIGTGTGGFLEKLFF. The full variable domain, with the rest looked up from reference TRBV19 and TRBJ1-4, is DGGITQSPKYLFRKEGQNVTLSCEQNLNHDAMYWYRQDPGQGLRLIYYSQIVNDFQKGDIAEGYSVSREKKESFPLTVTSAQKNPTAFYLCASSIGTGTGGFLEKLFFGSGTQLSVL.

CDR3 region: CASSFSGGANYGYTF. CDR3 DNA sequence: TGTGCCAGCAGTTTTAGTGGGGGGGCTAACTATGGCTACACCTTC. V gene TRBV28 combines with J gene TRBJ1-2; D is possibly TRBD1 (5 bases). Germline V gene sequence: CDR1 MDHEN, CDR2 SYDVKM. The ends were cut back, 3 bases at V and 0 bases at J, with 11 bases in the middle. The CDR3 has 15 amino acids.

The V call is TRBV6-2 or TRBV6-3, the J call TRBJ1-2; D may be TRBD1 (5 bases). V was cut by 4 bases and J by 7 bases, with 16 bases left in between. CDR1 and CDR2 (germline): MNHEY, SVGEGT. This CDR3 comprises 14 residues. CDR3 DNA sequence: TGTGCCAGCAGTTCCCCCCTCCGGGGGTTTGGCTACACCTTC. It yields the protein CASSSPLRGFGYTF.

This chain joins TRBV7-8 and TRBJ1-2; no firm D call. V was clipped by 5 bases and J by 0 bases, with 10 bases between them. The V gene's germline CDR1 is SGHVS and CDR2 FQNEAQ. CDR3 size: 14 residues. CDR3 nucleotides: TGTGCCAGCAGCCCTGGCGGGTCTAACTATGGCTACACCTTC. Encoded protein: CASSPGGSNYGYTF.

The chain employs TRBV5-1 and TRBJ2-2, with 9 bases identical to TRBD2. The CDR3 has 15 residues. Germline trimming cut 4 bases from V and 4 bases from J; bases unmatched to any gene: 5. Germline assignment: CDR1 SGHRS and CDR2 YFSETQ. This chain's CDR3 is CASSDSGRGTGELFF. Here the CDR3 DNA reads TGCGCCAGCAGCGATAGCGGGAGAGGCACCGGGGAGCTGTTTTTT.

The rearrangement joins TRBV2 to TRBJ2-7; D remains unclear. Trimming removed 6 bases at V and 9 bases at J, with 15 bases between. CDR1 and CDR2 from the germline V gene are SNHLY and FYNNEI. The length of the CDR3 is 12 residues. The CDR3 nucleotides read TGTGCCAGCAGCCAAACCCTCTTGGCGCAGTACTTC. Translation gives CASSQTLLAQYF.

This clone is a singleton in its sample. The chain couples TRBV6-2 or TRBV6-3 to TRBJ1-5; D unclear. The CDR3 consists of 12 residues. V was shortened by 2 bases and J by 9 bases, with 8 bases between the two germline ends. Looked up from germline, CDR1 is MNHEY and CDR2 is SVGEGT. The CDR3 DNA reads TGTGCCAGCAGTTACCCCCCGGGGCCCCAGCATTTT. It is translated as CASSYPPGPQHF.

This clone was counted a few times. This sequence joins TRBV19 and TRBJ2-1, with TRBD2 matching over 8 bases. V lost 6 bases and J lost 5; bases outside the gene matches: 12. This CDR3 spans 16 amino acids. Germline CDR1 LNHDA, CDR2 SQIVND (reference sequence). The CDR3 DNA is TGTGCCAGTAGCCCCTCGGGAGCGGGAGTCGACAATGAGCAGTTCTTC. As protein: CASSPSGAGVDNEQFF.

The chain employs TRBV15 and TRBJ1-2; D unclear. V shed 2 bases and J shed 1 base, with 14 bases lying between them. Germline assignment: CDR1 LNHNV and CDR2 YYDKDF (reference sequence). The CDR3 is 16 residues long. In DNA form, the CDR3 reads TGTGCCACCAGCAGACATTTGAAGGAGAGTAACTATGGCTACACCTTC. It yields the protein CATSRHLKESNYGYTF. The full variable domain, its missing parts supplied by reference TRBV15 and TRBJ1-2, is DAMVIQNPRYQVTQFGKPVTLSCSQTLNHNVMYWYQQKSSQAPKLLFHYYDKDFNNEADTPDNFQSRRPNTSFCFLDIRSPGLGDTAMYLCATSRHLKESNYGYTFGSGTRLTVV.

The chain is built from TRBV6-5 and TRBJ2-2; 7 nucleotides align to TRBD2. The CDR3 runs 16 residues. J gave up 4 bases and V 3 bases, and 8 bases lay outside the gene matches. CDR1 and CDR2 (germline): MNHEY, SVGAGI. In DNA, the CDR3 is TGTGCCAGCAGTTATTTCGGCGGGAGTGGCACCGGGGAGCTGTTTTTT. Its translation is CASSYFGGSGTGELFF.

The chain is built from TRBV10-1 and TRBJ2-3, with D possibly matching TRBD1 (5 bases). Per the germline V gene, CDR1 is WNHNN and CDR2 is SYGVQD (reference sequence). Trimming took 3 bases from V and 4 from J, leaving 11 bases between them. This CDR3 is 14 amino acids long. The CDR3 is CASSEAGIPDTQYF. In nucleotides, the CDR3 is TGCGCCAGCAGTGAAGCAGGGATACCAGATACGCAGTATTTT.

The chain uses TRBV2 and TRBJ1-2; tentative D call: TRBD1 (5 bases). The CDR3 contains 13 residues. CDR1 and CDR2 (germline): SNHLY, FYNNEI. V gave up 6 bases and J gave up 8 bases, with 16 bases separating them. This CDR3 reads CASRKEGARGYTF. The CDR3 bases are TGTGCCAGCAGGAAAGAAGGGGCGAGGGGCTACACCTTC.

V and J are TRBV23-1 and TRBJ1-2; tentative D call: TRBD1 (6 bases). TRBV23-1 is sorted into the ORF group, with uncertain function. The CDR3 runs to 17 residues. V was shortened by 0 bases and J by 1 base, with 15 bases between the two germline ends. CDR3: CASSQSSTGYFNYGYTF. CDR3 DNA: TGCGCCAGCAGTCAATCGTCGACAGGATATTTTAACTATGGCTACACCTTC.

The V and J genes are TRBV11-2 and TRBJ1-2; 7 positions agree with TRBD1. CDR1 SGHAT and CDR2 FQNNGV come from the germline V gene. The V segment lost 3 bases and the J segment 6 bases; nucleotides outside the gene matches: 4. This CDR3 spans 13 amino acids. CDR3 sequence (DNA): TGTGCCAGCAGCTTCGGGACAGCGAATGGCTACACCTTC. This sequence encodes CASSFGTANGYTF.

The chain couples TRBV7-9 to TRBJ1-1; D is undetermined. CDR1 is SEHNR, CDR2 FQNEAQ, per germline (reference sequence). V was shortened by 2 bases and J by 2 bases, with 9 bases between the two germline ends. This CDR3 spans 14 amino acids. The CDR3 region has the DNA TGTGCCAGCAGCTTATTGTCTCCTAACACTGAAGCTTTCTTT. As protein: CASSLLSPNTEAFF. The whole variable domain, remainder taken from reference TRBV7-9 and TRBJ1-1, is DTGVSQNPRHKITKRGQNVTFRCDPISEHNRLYWYRQTLGQGPEFLTYFQNEAQLEKSRLLSDRFSAERPKGSFSTLEIQRTEQGDSAMYLCASSLLSPNTEAFFGQGTRLTVV.